This T cell receptor (beta chain) was identified in a study of early T cells in non-severe SARS-CoV-2 infection. Across the study: The study sequenced bulk RNA from unsorted whole blood, with chains unpaired. Points from the study as a whole: The matching step, a VDJdb search, favored anti-spike CD8 responses and missed private and CD4 specificities.

Tagging with unique molecular identifiers was applied to individual cDNA molecules. TCRdb used MiXCR to reprocess the 5' RACE reads, holding one entry per CDR3 protein. The repertoire holds tens of thousands of distinct CDR3 sequences, with around 6% as singletons. This clonotype was found a few times. What it binds is unknown. A much larger clone differs by one base, so this may be a read error. The CDR3 is 15 amino acids. Germline V gene sequence: CDR1 MNHEY, CDR2 SMNVEV (reference sequence). The V end lost 0 bases, the J end lost 6 bases, and 14 bases lay between the germline ends. This clonotype was sampled from an adult who was a healthcare worker with PCR-confirmed SARS-CoV-2 infection or an uninfected control (not recorded which). Sequencing used whole blood. J is TRBJ1-2 and V is TRBV27; D possibly corresponds to TRBD1 (6 bases). DNA for the CDR3: TGTGCCAGCAGTTTATCAGGGGGATATGACAATGGCTACACCTTC. This gives the protein CASSLSGGYDNGYTF.